These 24 T cell receptor beta chains were all obtained from the same sample, sequenced in a study of response to subunit inactivated influenza vaccine. Via MiXCR, TCRdb re-called the RT-PCR reads, giving one row per CDR3 protein. The data hold 750,000 to 850,000 distinct CDR3 sequences, with 18% observed a single time. This material consisted of PBMCs from blood, taken roughly 5 days after vaccination. The source is a man over 45 who received an inactivated influenza vaccine.

Only a few counts were recorded for this clonotype. The chain joins TRBV6-5 to TRBJ2-7, with D unclear. The germline V gene has CDR1 MNHEY and CDR2 SVGAGI. V was pared by 2 bases and J by 6 bases, with 14 bases between. The CDR3 spans 14 residues. CDR3 sequence (DNA): TGTGCCAGCAGTTACATAGGGCCCCAGAGCGAGCAGTACTTC. Residues: CASSYIGPQSEQYF.

The V call is TRBV10-3, the J call TRBJ2-2; 7 bases align to TRBD2. V dropped 4 bases and J dropped 3; count of bases not matched to a gene: 8. The CDR3 consists of 16 residues. CDR1 and CDR2 (germline): ENHRY, SYGVKD. CDR3 bases: TGTGCCATCAGTGTGCGGGGGATTAGGGACACCGGGGAGCTGTTTTTT. This gives the protein CAISVRGIRDTGELFF.

The chain couples TRBV2 to TRBJ1-2, with a weak D call TRBD1 (5 bases). V was trimmed by 7 bases and J by 3 bases, leaving 15 bases between them. The CDR3 length is 14 residues. Looked up from germline, CDR1 is SNHLY and CDR2 is FYNNEI. This chain's CDR3 is CASNPRRGDYGYTF. Written as DNA, the CDR3 is TGTGCCAGCAACCCACGGAGGGGTGACTATGGCTACACCTTC.

A few counts support this clonotype. The genes are TRBV5-1 and TRBJ1-4; the D gene is possibly TRBD1 (6 bases). Trimming took 0 bases from V and 8 from J, leaving 14 bases between them. Per the germline V gene, CDR1 is SGHRS and CDR2 is YFSETQ. The CDR3 extends over 15 amino acids. The CDR3 nucleotides are TGCGCCAGCAGCTTGGGGGGGGCTTTGGACGAAAAACTGTTTTTT. Its translation: CASSLGGALDEKLFF. Full variable domain (missing parts from reference TRBV5-1 and TRBJ1-4): KAGVTQTPRYLIKTRGQQVTLSCSPISGHRSVSWYQQTPGQGLQFLFEYFSETQRNKGNFPGRFSGRQFSNSRSEMNVSTLELGDSALYLCASSLGGALDEKLFFGSGTQLSVL.

The table lists this clonotype with a few counts. The chain links TRBV6-5 to TRBJ1-1; 11 bases align to TRBD1. The CDR3 extends over 15 amino acids. In germline, CDR1 is MNHEY, CDR2 SVGAGI. Trimming cost V 4 bases and J 5 bases; bases outside gene matches: 6. CDR3 sequence reads: CASSLDRGRGTEAFF. The CDR3 nucleotides read TGTGCCAGCAGTTTGGACAGGGGGCGGGGGACTGAAGCTTTCTTT.

This clonotype has a handful of counts. The chain couples TRBV20-1 to TRBJ2-1; D assignment may be TRBD1 or TRBD2 (5 bases each). Germline loops: CDR1 DFQATT, CDR2 SNEGSKA (reference sequence). The CDR3 is 14 amino acids. The ends were cut back, 0 bases at V and 8 bases at J, with 14 bases in the middle. In nucleotides, the CDR3 is TGCAGTGCTAGAGATTTTCTGGGGCGGGATGAGCAGTTCTTC. This gives the protein CSARDFLGRDEQFF.

This chain uses TRBV6-1 with TRBJ1-1; tentatively, D is TRBD1 (6 bases). The CDR3 has 16 residues. Trimming removed 5 bases at V and 0 bases at J, with 16 bases between. The germline V gene has CDR1 MNHNS and CDR2 SASEGT. The CDR3 DNA is TGTGCCAGCAGTATAGGACAGAGGGGCATGAACACTGAAGCTTTCTTT. Residues: CASSIGQRGMNTEAFF.

Only a few counts were recorded for this clonotype. The genes are TRBV20-1 and TRBJ1-2, with a weak D call TRBD1 (5 bases). This CDR3 region has 14 residues. Germline loops: CDR1 DFQATT, CDR2 SNEGSKA (reference sequence). Trimming shortened V by 4 bases and J by 8 bases, and 20 bases separated the two germline ends. CDR3 protein: CSATKTVPGSGYTF. In nucleotides, the CDR3 is TGCAGTGCTACCAAGACAGTTCCTGGTTCGGGCTACACCTTC.

This clonotype was observed at least ten times. V and J are TRBV5-5 and TRBJ2-7; the match to TRBD2 covers 9 bases. The CDR3 is 17 amino acids. V was clipped by 3 bases and J by 1 base; unmatched bases: 11. Germline values: CDR1 SGHKS, CDR2 YYEKEE (reference sequence). CDR3 sequence: CASSSWREGRRSYEQYF. CDR3 coding DNA: TGTGCCAGCAGCTCTTGGCGGGAGGGCCGACGTTCCTACGAGCAGTACTTC.

This clonotype was counted only a few times. The CDR3 bases are TGCGCCAGCAGCCAAGATGCGGGACTAGCGGGAGAATTGGGCCTCCACAATGAGCAGTTCTTC. This encodes CASSQDAGLAGELGLHNEQFF. The chain is built from TRBV4-1 and TRBJ2-1; 14 nucleotides line up with TRBD2. Unmatched junction bases numbered 15, after V lost 0 bases and J lost 5 bases. The CDR3 spans 21 residues. Germline lookup yields CDR1 MGHRA and CDR2 YSYEKL.

This clonotype has only a few counts. This sequence joins TRBV10-2 and TRBJ1-5; D call uncertain. Looked up from germline, CDR1 is WSHSY and CDR2 is SAAADI. The CDR3 contains 13 residues. The V gene lost 4 bases and the J gene lost 7 bases, with 11 bases spanning the gap. This CDR3 is CASSVGGKQPQHF. The CDR3 DNA reads TGCGCCAGCAGTGTAGGAGGGAAACAGCCCCAGCATTTT.

This chain uses TRBV7-2 with TRBJ1-1; TRBD1 might be the D (6 bases). Trimming pared 6 bases from V and 1 base from J, leaving 15 bases between. The CDR3 loop spans 15 amino acids. Germline V gene data show CDR1 as SGHTA and CDR2 as FQGNSA. The CDR3 sequence: CASRTTGTWNTEAFF. CDR3 DNA: TGTGCCAGCAGGACAACAGGGACGTGGAACACTGAAGCTTTCTTT.

The chain combines TRBV20-1 with TRBJ1-3, with TRBD1 identical over 9 bases. Germline CDR1 and CDR2: DFQATT and SNEGSKA (reference sequence). This CDR3 spans 13 amino acids. J gave up 4 bases and V 3 bases, and 1 base lay outside the gene matches. The CDR3 spells CSARGTGGNTIYF. The DNA of the CDR3 is TGCAGTGCTAGGGGGACAGGGGGAAACACCATATATTTT.

This clonotype was counted between two and nine times. The V and J genes are TRBV7-6 and TRBJ2-1; TRBD1 might be the D (6 bases). Trimming removed 2 bases at V and 12 bases at J, with 17 bases between. From germline, CDR1 is SGHVS and CDR2 FNYEAQ. The CDR3 loop spans 14 amino acids. CDR3: CASSLHNEGTRQFF. Here the CDR3 DNA reads TGTGCCAGCAGCTTACATAACGAAGGGACAAGGCAGTTCTTC. Drawing the rest from reference TRBV7-6 and TRBJ2-1, the complete variable domain is GAGVSQSPRYKVTKRGQDVALRCDPISGHVSLYWYRQALGQGPEFLTYFNYEAQQDKSGLPNDRFSAERPEGSISTLTIQRTEQRDSAMYRCASSLHNEGTRQFFGPGTRLTVL.

The chain is built from TRBV5-1 and TRBJ2-7; tentative D call: TRBD1 (6 bases). Per germline, CDR1 SGHRS and CDR2 YFSETQ. CDR3 length: 18 residues. V was shortened by 2 bases and J by 2 bases, with 23 bases between the two germline ends. CDR3: CASSFMGQHSKQPYEQYF. In nucleotides, the CDR3 is TGCGCCAGCAGCTTTATGGGACAACATTCGAAACAACCCTACGAGCAGTACTTC.

This clonotype was detected a few times. The genes are TRBV20-1 and TRBJ2-3, with 7 bases matching TRBD2. Losses at the gene ends were 2 bases for V and 2 bases for J; bases not matched to a gene: 7. This CDR3 contains 15 residues. From germline, CDR1 is DFQATT and CDR2 SNEGSKA (reference sequence). The DNA for the CDR3 is TGCAGTGCTAGAAACCGGGGGGTCTCCACAGATACGCAGTATTTT. Protein: CSARNRGVSTDTQYF.

The chain joins TRBV29-1 to TRBJ1-1, with a possible D match to TRBD1 (5 bases). This CDR3 spans 11 amino acids. Trimming shortened V by 4 bases and J by 4 bases, and 7 bases separated the two germline ends. Germline CDR1 and CDR2: SQVTM and ANQGSEA. The CDR3 region is CSVGGGTEAFF. CDR3 in DNA: TGCAGCGTTGGGGGGGGCACTGAAGCTTTCTTT.

In its sample, this clonotype was seen many times. V is TRBV6-5 and J is TRBJ1-2, with D tentatively TRBD1 (6 bases). V shed 0 bases and J shed 2 bases, with 7 bases lying between them. The CDR3 is 14 amino acids. Germline V gene data show CDR1 as MNHEY and CDR2 as SVGAGI. The CDR3 region has the DNA TGTGCCAGCAGTTACTCGCAGGGGAACTATGGCTACACCTTC. It specifies CASSYSQGNYGYTF.

This clonotype was counted only a few times. The V call is TRBV6-2 or TRBV6-3, the J call TRBJ1-1, with 7 nucleotides matching TRBD1. The CDR3 has 13 residues. Per germline, CDR1 MNHEY and CDR2 SVGEGT. Trimming removed 7 bases from V and 4 bases from J; junction bases left unmatched: 6. The CDR3 DNA reads as TGTGCCAGCACGCGAGACAGGGCCACTGAAGCTTTCTTT. Protein product: CASTRDRATEAFF.

This clonotype came up a few times. The V and J genes are TRBV5-1 and TRBJ2-7; 9 bases are shared with TRBD1. Germline assignment: CDR1 SGHRS and CDR2 YFSETQ. The ends lost 0 bases at V and 3 bases at J; junction bases unmatched: 4. This CDR3 comprises 15 residues. CDR3 nucleotides: TGCGCCAGCAGCTTGGACAGGGGGCGCATCTACGAGCAGTACTTC. Protein product: CASSLDRGRIYEQYF.

In this sample, this clonotype turned up many times. The chain links TRBV12-3 or TRBV12-4 to TRBJ1-5; the D gene is possibly TRBD1 (6 bases). The V and J ends lost 6 bases and 3 bases respectively, with 12 bases between them. This CDR3 has 14 amino acids. Here the CDR3 DNA reads TGTGCCAGCAGATCAGGGGACCTCAATCAGCCCCAGCATTTT. Encoded protein: CASRSGDLNQPQHF.

The chain recombines TRBV20-1 with TRBJ2-5, with D hard to call. V lost 3 bases to trimming and J lost 0 bases, with 8 bases between them. Germline V gives CDR1 DFQATT, CDR2 SNEGSKA (reference sequence). This CDR3 is 13 amino acids long. CDR3 loop: CSARLGYQETQYF. CDR3 in DNA: TGCAGTGCTAGGTTGGGTTACCAAGAGACCCAGTACTTC.

The chain joins TRBV11-2 to TRBJ2-1; possible D gene TRBD2, 5 bases. Per germline, CDR1 SGHAT and CDR2 FQNNGV. Trimming removed 4 bases from V and 0 bases from J, with 19 bases in between. This CDR3 is 18 amino acids long. CDR3 sequence (DNA): TGTGCCAGCAGCTCTTCCCCCTCTGGACTGAGCTCCTACAATGAGCAGTTCTTC. As protein: CASSSSPSGLSSYNEQFF.

The rearrangement joins TRBV9 to TRBJ2-1; 13 bases agree with TRBD2. Germline lookup yields CDR1 SGDLS and CDR2 YYNGEE. CDR3 length: 15 amino acids. Germline trimming cut 2 bases from V and 8 bases from J; bases unmatched to any gene: 4. The CDR3 bases are TGTGCCAGCAGCGTGGGGACTAGCGGGATCTATGAGCAGTTCTTC. Encoded protein: CASSVGTSGIYEQFF.